Below, 18 T cell receptor beta chains from the same sample are listed, as sequenced in a study of blood T cell repertoires in COVID-19. The protocol was immunoSEQ multiplex PCR, while the TCRdb copy is restricted to in-frame clones and leaves out a portion. This sample yields approximately 360,000 clones, of which around 89% are seen a single time; around 0.95% belongs to the top ten. Sequencing was performed on PBMCs or T cells enriched from blood (not recorded which). The receptors shown here come from a woman in her 30s with acute COVID-19.

The chain couples TRBV10-2 to TRBJ1-2; D unresolved. V was pared by 1 base and J by 3 bases, with 15 bases between. From germline, CDR1 is WSHSY and CDR2 SAAADI. This CDR3 comprises 16 residues. The CDR3 nucleotides are TGCGCCAGCAGTGAGTTAGTAAGAATTGTGGACTATGGCTACACCTTC. Translated: CASSELVRIVDYGYTF.

The V gene is TRBV5-8, the J gene TRBJ1-1; D is unresolved. The germline V gene has CDR1 SGHTS and CDR2 YDEGEE. V lost 1 base, J lost 0 bases, and 4 bases lay in between. The CDR3 totals 13 residues. CDR3 nucleotide sequence: TGTGCCAGCAGCTTGACAGTGAACACTGAAGCTTTCTTT. It is translated as CASSLTVNTEAFF.

In its sample, this clone was seen a few times. V and J are TRBV6-2 or TRBV6-3 and TRBJ2-2; tentatively, D is TRBD2 (7 bases). Per the germline V gene, CDR1 is MNHEY and CDR2 is SVGEGT. Trimming took off 0 bases at V and 7 bases at J, with 12 bases between the two ends. This CDR3 has 15 amino acids. In DNA, the CDR3 is TGTGCCAGCAGTTACTCGGCGGGGGCCGGCGGGGAGCTGTTTTTT. This sequence encodes CASSYSAGAGGELFF.

CDR3 sequence reads: CAITPQGSYGYTF. The DNA of the CDR3 is TGTGCCATCACCCCACAGGGGAGCTATGGCTACACCTTC. The chain joins TRBV10-3 to TRBJ1-2; TRBD1 matches 7 bases. V shed 7 bases and J 4 bases; nucleotides not matched to a gene: 6. This CDR3 spans 13 amino acids. From germline, CDR1 is ENHRY and CDR2 SYGVKD.

This clone was seen a handful of times. The V gene is TRBV6-5, the J gene TRBJ1-1; D gene unclear. Trimming shortened V by 5 bases and J by 3 bases, and 10 bases separated the two germline ends. Germline loops: CDR1 MNHEY, CDR2 SVGAGI. CDR3 length equals 13 residues. The CDR3 DNA reads TGTGCCAGCAGTACCGGGGAATACACTGAAGCTTTCTTT. Protein product: CASSTGEYTEAFF.

The chain uses TRBV15 and TRBJ2-7; 8 bases are shared with TRBD1. V was clipped by 0 bases and J by 3 bases; unmatched bases: 22. From germline, CDR1 is LNHNV and CDR2 YYDKDF (reference sequence). This CDR3 spans 21 amino acids. The CDR3 loop reads CATSRDSPGQAPTQLFYEQYF. CDR3 in DNA: TGTGCCACCAGCAGAGATAGCCCGGGACAGGCCCCAACTCAACTCTTCTACGAGCAGTACTTC.

The chain couples TRBV5-1 to TRBJ2-7, with 8 bases that match TRBD1. V shed 1 base, J shed 4 bases, and the junction held 4 bases outside the gene matches. Looked up from germline, CDR1 is SGHRS and CDR2 is YFSETQ. The CDR3 sequence is 14 residues long. The CDR3 reads CASSLRDRIYEQYF. The CDR3 DNA follows: TGCGCCAGCAGCTTGAGGGACAGGATTTACGAGCAGTACTTC.

This chain connects TRBV7-9 to TRBJ1-2; maybe TRBD1 (5 bases). This CDR3 spans 15 amino acids. The V end was cut by 5 bases, the J end by 1 base, with 14 bases between. Germline CDR1 is SEHNR and CDR2 is FQNEAQ (reference sequence). CDR3 sequence reads: CASSRGTARNYGYTF. In DNA, the CDR3 is TGTGCCAGCAGCCGGGGGACCGCTCGTAACTATGGCTACACCTTC. Drawing the rest from reference TRBV7-9 and TRBJ1-2, the complete variable domain is DTGVSQNPRHKITKRGQNVTFRCDPISEHNRLYWYRQTLGQGPEFLTYFQNEAQLEKSRLLSDRFSAERPKGSFSTLEIQRTEQGDSAMYLCASSRGTARNYGYTFGSGTRLTVV.

The J gene is TRBJ1-6, the V gene TRBV5-8; 7 bases align to TRBD1. V shed 5 bases, J shed 8 bases, and the junction held 7 bases outside the gene matches. The CDR3 contains 14 residues. Germline CDR1 and CDR2: SGHTS and YDEGEE. This CDR3 is CASRTTGRDSPLHF. CDR3 DNA: TGTGCCAGCAGGACGACAGGGCGGGATTCACCCCTCCACTTT.

The chain is built from TRBV6-5 and TRBJ2-2; possibly TRBD1 for D (6 bases). V lost 8 bases and J lost 3, with 10 bases in between. This CDR3 is built from 13 residues. Germline-derived CDR1 and CDR2 are MNHEY and SVGAGI. CDR3 region: CASPGQHTGELFF. CDR3 DNA sequence: TGTGCCAGCCCTGGACAGCACACCGGGGAGCTGTTTTTT.

This chain joins TRBV27 and TRBJ1-1, with a tentative D call TRBD1 (6 bases). This CDR3 is 12 amino acids long. V was clipped by 10 bases and J by 7 bases, with 16 bases between them. Germline V gene data show CDR1 as MNHEY and CDR2 as SMNVEV (reference sequence). CDR3 DNA sequence: TGTGCCAATCTCAGGGGTCCTTATGAAGCTTTCTTT. It codes for CANLRGPYEAFF.

Concerning this clone itself: Other DNA variants within this sample encode the same CDR3. This rearrangement joins TRBV7-2 to TRBJ2-5, with TRBD2 matching over 8 bases. This CDR3 is built from 14 residues. From germline, CDR1 is SGHTA and CDR2 FQGNSA. V trimming: 4 bases; J trimming: 1 base; junction bases outside the gene matches: 2. This CDR3 reads CASSSGGAQETQYF. CDR3 DNA: TGTGCCAGCAGCTCCGGGGGGGCCCAAGAGACCCAGTACTTC.

This chain uses TRBV7-2 with TRBJ1-5; 9 bases fit TRBD1. CDR1 and CDR2 from the germline V gene are SGHTA and FQGNSA. The CDR3 has 15 residues. The J segment lost 0 bases and the V segment lost 4 bases, leaving 1 base of the junction unmatched. CDR3 DNA sequence: TGTGCCAGCAGCTGGACAGGGGATAGCAATCAGCCCCAGCATTTT. Translated: CASSWTGDSNQPQHF.

The V gene is TRBV7-2, the J gene TRBJ1-2; 7 nucleotides line up with TRBD1. V gave up 4 bases and J gave up 4 bases; unmatched junction bases: 6. The CDR3 is made up of 14 amino acids. Per germline, CDR1 SGHTA and CDR2 FQGNSA. CDR3 loop: CASSSTGQIYGYTF. In DNA, the CDR3 is TGTGCCAGCAGCTCCACGGGACAGATCTATGGCTACACCTTC.

Remarks on this clone: The sample contains more than one DNA sequence encoding this CDR3. The V call is TRBV7-9, the J call TRBJ2-1; D is perhaps TRBD2 (6 bases). This CDR3 region has 15 residues. Trimming removed 0 bases from V and 4 bases from J, with 10 bases in between. The germline V gene has CDR1 SEHNR and CDR2 FQNEAQ (reference sequence). The CDR3 reads CASSLAAGGYNEQFF. The CDR3 DNA follows: TGTGCCAGCAGCTTAGCCGCTGGGGGGTACAATGAGCAGTTCTTC.

CDR3 sequence (DNA): TGTGCCAGCAGTGTAGAAGGAGCCACCTTC. Residues: CASSVEGATF. J is TRBJ1-2 and V is TRBV6-4; unclear D gene. CDR3 length equals 10 residues. V lost 4 bases to trimming and J lost 13 bases, with 10 bases between them. Germline V CDR1 and CDR2: MRHNA, SNTAGT.

A word on this clone: This specimen includes other DNA sequences encoding the same CDR3. V gene TRBV6-1 combines with J gene TRBJ1-2; D is unresolved. Looked up from germline, CDR1 is MNHNS and CDR2 is SASEGT. The length of the CDR3 is 13 residues. V lost 1 base and J lost 4, with 7 bases in between. The DNA of the CDR3 is TGTGCCAGCAGTGAAGGGCGGGGCTATGGCTACACCTTC. Encoded protein: CASSEGRGYGYTF.

In its sample, this clone was seen a few times. This chain joins TRBV29-1 and TRBJ2-5; D might be TRBD2 (6 bases). V lost 0 bases to trimming and J lost 2 bases, with 10 bases between them. The CDR3 has 14 amino acids. CDR1 and CDR2 (germline): SQVTM, ANQGSEA. CDR3 amino acids: CSVEDGGRQETQYF. The CDR3 DNA reads as TGCAGCGTTGAAGATGGGGGGAGGCAAGAGACCCAGTACTTC.